Sequencing of this T cell receptor (beta chain) was carried out in a study of cytomegalovirus exposure and HLA in healthy donors. Study summary: Earlier sequencing of 150 million to 200 million T cells yielded roughly 100 million unique TCR beta sequences. Findings and limits, study-wide: A later analysis by the authors found several of the most significant clusters apparently linked to common viral pathogens.

Points on this clone: Its antigen remains unknown.

PCR was performed using 60 Vbeta and 13 Jbeta primers. Only in-frame clones appear in the TCRdb table, and some are missing; sequencing was by immunoSEQ multiplex PCR. Of about 140,000 clones listed, 76% are singletons. The germline V gene has CDR1 MNHEY and CDR2 SVGAGI. V was pared by 2 bases and J by 3 bases, with 7 bases of the junction left unmatched. The CDR3 runs to 16 residues. The genes are TRBV6-5 and TRBJ2-5; 9 bases align to TRBD2. Sequenced input: PBMCs. The clonotype comes from a man aged 35 to 55 in good health and CMV-seronegative. The CDR3 sequence is CASSYPGAGGKETQYF. The CDR3 DNA follows: TGTGCCAGCAGTTACCCAGGGGCGGGGGGGAAAGAGACCCAGTACTTC.